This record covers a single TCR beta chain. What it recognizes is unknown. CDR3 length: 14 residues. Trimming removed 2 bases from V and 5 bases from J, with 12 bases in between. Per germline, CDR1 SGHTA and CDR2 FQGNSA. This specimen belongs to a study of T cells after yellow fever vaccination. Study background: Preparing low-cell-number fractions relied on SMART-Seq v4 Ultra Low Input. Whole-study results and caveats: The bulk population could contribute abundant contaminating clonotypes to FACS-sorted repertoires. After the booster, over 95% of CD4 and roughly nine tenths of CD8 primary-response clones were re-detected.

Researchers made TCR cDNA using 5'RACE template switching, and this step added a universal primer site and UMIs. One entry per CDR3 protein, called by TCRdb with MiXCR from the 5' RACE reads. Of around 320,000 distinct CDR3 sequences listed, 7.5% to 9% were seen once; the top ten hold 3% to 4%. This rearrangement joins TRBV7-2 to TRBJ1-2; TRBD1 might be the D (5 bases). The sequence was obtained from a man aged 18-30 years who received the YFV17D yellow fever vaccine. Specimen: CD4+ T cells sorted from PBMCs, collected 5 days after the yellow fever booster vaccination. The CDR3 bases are TGTGCCAGCAGCTTATATTTCAGGGCGTATGGCTACACCTTC. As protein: CASSLYFRAYGYTF.